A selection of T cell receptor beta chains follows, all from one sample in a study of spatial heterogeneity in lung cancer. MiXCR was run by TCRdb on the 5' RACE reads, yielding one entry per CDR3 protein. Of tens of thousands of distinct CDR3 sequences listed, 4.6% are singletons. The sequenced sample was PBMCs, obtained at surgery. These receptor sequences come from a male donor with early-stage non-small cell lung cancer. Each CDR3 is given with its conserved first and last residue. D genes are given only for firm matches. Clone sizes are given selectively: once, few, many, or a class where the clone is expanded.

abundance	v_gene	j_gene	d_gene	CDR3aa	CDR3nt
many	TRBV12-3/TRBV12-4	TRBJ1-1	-	CASSLGQNTEAFF	TGTGCCAGCAGTTTGGGACAGAACACTGAAGCTTTCTTT
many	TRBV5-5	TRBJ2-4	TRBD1	CASSRDRQNIQYF	TGTGCCAGCAGCCGGGACAGACAAAACATTCAGTACTTC
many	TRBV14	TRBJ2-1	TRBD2	CASSQSTSGASSYNEQFF	TGTGCCAGCAGCCAGTCGACTAGCGGGGCTAGCTCCTACAATGAGCAGTTCTTC
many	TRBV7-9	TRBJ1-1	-	CASSFQGGANTEAFF	TGTGCCAGCAGCTTCCAAGGGGGGGCGAACACTGAAGCTTTCTTT
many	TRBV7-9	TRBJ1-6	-	CASSSQGVGPLHF	TGTGCCAGCAGTTCTCAAGGGGTCGGACCCCTCCACTTT
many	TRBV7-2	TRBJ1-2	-	CASSPTGGGNYGYTF	TGTGCCAGCAGCCCCACGGGGGGAGGAAACTATGGCTACACCTTC
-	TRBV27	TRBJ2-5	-	CASSFRPQGSETQYF	TGTGCCAGCAGTTTCCGTCCTCAGGGGTCAGAGACCCAGTACTTC
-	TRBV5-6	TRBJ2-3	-	CASSFSDSQGWDTQYF	TGTGCCAGCAGCTTCTCGGACTCCCAAGGGTGGGATACGCAGTATTTT
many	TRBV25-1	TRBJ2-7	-	CASSEPPKAYEQYF	TGTGCCAGCAGTGAACCACCCAAGGCCTACGAGCAGTACTTC
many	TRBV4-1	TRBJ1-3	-	CASSPQVEHYSGNTIYF	TGCGCCAGCAGCCCCCAGGTCGAGCATTACTCTGGAAACACCATATATTTT
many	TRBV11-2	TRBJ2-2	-	CASSLDVLAGELFF	TGTGCCAGCAGCTTAGATGTACTAGCCGGGGAGCTGTTTTTT
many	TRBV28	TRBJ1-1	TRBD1	CASREGDRGLNTEAFF	TGTGCCAGCAGAGAGGGGGACAGGGGCCTGAACACTGAAGCTTTCTTT
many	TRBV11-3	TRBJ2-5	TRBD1	CASSSGGRTGAQETQYF	TGTGCCAGCAGCTCCGGGGGTAGGACAGGGGCGCAGGAGACCCAGTACTTC
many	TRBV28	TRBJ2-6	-	CASRAQTGYSASGANVLTF	TGTGCCAGCAGGGCACAAACAGGGTACTCGGCTTCTGGGGCCAACGTCCTGACTTTC
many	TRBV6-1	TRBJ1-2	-	CASRTGLSSNYGYTF	TGTGCCAGCAGAACTGGGCTATCTTCTAACTATGGCTACACCTTC
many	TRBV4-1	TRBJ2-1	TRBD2	CASRLSGGASVNEQFF	TGCGCCAGCAGGTTAAGCGGGGGGGCCAGCGTAAATGAGCAGTTCTTC
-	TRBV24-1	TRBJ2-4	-	CATSDSGRAKNIQYF	TGTGCCACCAGTGATTCGGGTCGAGCCAAAAACATTCAGTACTTC
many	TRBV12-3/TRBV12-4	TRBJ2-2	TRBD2	CASSSIPGLLSRRTGELFF	TGTGCCAGCAGTTCCATACCGGGACTATTATCCCGACGCACCGGGGAGCTGTTTTTT
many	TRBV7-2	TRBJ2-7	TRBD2	CASTPVGRGEQYF	TGTGCCAGCACACCCGTGGGGCGGGGGGAGCAGTACTTC
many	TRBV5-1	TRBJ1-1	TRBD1	CASRFTGGQTEAFF	TGCGCCAGCAGGTTTACAGGGGGACAAACTGAAGCTTTCTTT
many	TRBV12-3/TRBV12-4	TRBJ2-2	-	CASSLSVETGELFF	TGTGCCAGCAGTTTATCCGTCGAGACCGGGGAGCTGTTTTTT
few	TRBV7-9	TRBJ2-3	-	CASSFTRTGRGHRTDTQYF	TGTGCCAGCAGCTTTACCCGCACGGGAAGGGGCCACCGCACAGATACGCAGTATTTT
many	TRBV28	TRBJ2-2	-	CASSMLTANTGELFF	TGTGCCAGCAGTATGCTGACAGCTAACACCGGGGAGCTGTTTTTT
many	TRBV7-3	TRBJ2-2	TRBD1	CASSAQGGPGELFF	TGTGCCAGCAGCGCACAGGGGGGCCCCGGGGAGCTGTTTTTT
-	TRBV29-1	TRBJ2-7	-	CSVEDGTNYEQYF	TGCAGCGTTGAAGATGGGACAAATTACGAGCAGTACTTC
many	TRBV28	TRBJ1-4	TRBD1	CASSFAGQENEKLFF	TGTGCCAGCAGTTTCGCGGGACAGGAGAATGAAAAACTGTTTTTT
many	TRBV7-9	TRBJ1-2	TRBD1	CASSLGQGTYGYTF	TGTGCCAGCAGCTTAGGACAGGGGACTTATGGCTACACCTTC
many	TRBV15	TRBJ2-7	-	CATSRVEAPSYEQYF	TGTGCCACCAGCAGAGTTGAAGCTCCTTCCTACGAGCAGTACTTC
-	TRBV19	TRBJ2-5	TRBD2	CASSSGIAGEKTQYF	TGTGCCAGTAGCTCAGGTATAGCGGGAGAGAAGACCCAGTACTTC
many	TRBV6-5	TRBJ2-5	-	CASSYSLAGVETQYF	TGTGCCAGCAGTTACTCTTTGGCAGGGGTCGAGACCCAGTACTTC
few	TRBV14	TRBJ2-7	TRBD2	CASSRTGTTAYEQYF	TGTGCCAGCAGCCGGACCGGGACTACAGCCTACGAGCAGTACTTC
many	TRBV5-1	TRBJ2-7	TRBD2	CASSGAPSGGAYEQYF	TGCGCCAGCAGCGGGGCTCCTAGCGGGGGGGCCTACGAGCAGTACTTC
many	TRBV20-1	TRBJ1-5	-	CSASDALGGNQPQHF	TGCAGTGCTAGTGATGCCCTTGGCGGCAATCAGCCCCAGCATTTT
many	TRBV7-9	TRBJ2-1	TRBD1	CASKPSAGGDLYEQFF	TGTGCCAGCAAGCCCTCGGCAGGGGGCGATTTGTATGAGCAGTTCTTC
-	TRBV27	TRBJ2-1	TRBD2	CASSLSSGGFSYNEQFF	TGTGCCAGCAGTTTGTCTAGCGGGGGGTTCTCCTACAATGAGCAGTTCTTC
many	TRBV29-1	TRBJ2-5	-	CSVETQDQGPRDF	TGCAGCGTTGAAACACAGGACCAGGGGCCCAGGGACTTC
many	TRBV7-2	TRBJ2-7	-	CASSLGDLYYEQYF	TGTGCCAGCAGCTTAGGGGACCTATACTACGAGCAGTACTTC
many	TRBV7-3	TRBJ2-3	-	CASSPPASRTQYF	TGTGCCAGCAGCCCACCGGCCAGCCGTACGCAGTATTTT
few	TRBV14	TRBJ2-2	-	CASSHSGQNTGELFF	TGTGCCAGCAGCCACTCGGGACAGAACACCGGGGAGCTGTTTTTT
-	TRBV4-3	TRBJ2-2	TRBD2	CASSHTSGDTGELFF	TGCGCCAGCAGCCACACTAGCGGCGACACCGGGGAGCTGTTTTTT